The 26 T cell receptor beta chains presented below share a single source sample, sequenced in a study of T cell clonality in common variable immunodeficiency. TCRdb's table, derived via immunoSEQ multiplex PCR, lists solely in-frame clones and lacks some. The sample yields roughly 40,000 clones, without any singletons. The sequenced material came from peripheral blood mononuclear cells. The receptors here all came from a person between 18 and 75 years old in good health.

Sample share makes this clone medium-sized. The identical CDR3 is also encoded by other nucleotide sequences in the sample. The sequenced part of the CDR3 DNA is TGCAGTGCTTTGGGACTAGCGGACACCGGGGAG. This gives the protein CSALGLADTGE. The complete CDR3 sequence is CSALGLADTGELFF. The rearrangement uses TRBV20-1 and TRBJ2-2, with 11 bases that match TRBD2. The CDR3 end is not reached by the read, which stops 3 residues before it; the germline J gene fills it in. Germline V lookup: CDR1 DFQATT, CDR2 SNEGSKA (reference sequence). V shed 5 bases and J 3 bases; nucleotides not matched to a gene: 2. This CDR3 contains 14 residues.

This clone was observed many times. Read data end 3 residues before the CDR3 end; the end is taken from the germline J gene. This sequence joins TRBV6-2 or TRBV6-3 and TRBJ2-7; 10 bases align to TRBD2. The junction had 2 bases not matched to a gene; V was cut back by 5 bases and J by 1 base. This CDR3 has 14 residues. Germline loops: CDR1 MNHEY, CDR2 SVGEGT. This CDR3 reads CASSQLAGSYEQYF. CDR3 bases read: TGTGCCAGCAGTCAACTAGCGGGGTCCTACGAG.

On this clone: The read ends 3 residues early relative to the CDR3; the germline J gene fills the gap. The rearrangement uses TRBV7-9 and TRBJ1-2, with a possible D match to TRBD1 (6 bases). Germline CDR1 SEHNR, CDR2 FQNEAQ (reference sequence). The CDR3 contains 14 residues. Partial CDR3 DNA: TGTGCCAGCAGCTTAACAGGGACGACAGATACC. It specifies CASSLTGTTDT. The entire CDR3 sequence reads CASSLTGTTDTYTF.

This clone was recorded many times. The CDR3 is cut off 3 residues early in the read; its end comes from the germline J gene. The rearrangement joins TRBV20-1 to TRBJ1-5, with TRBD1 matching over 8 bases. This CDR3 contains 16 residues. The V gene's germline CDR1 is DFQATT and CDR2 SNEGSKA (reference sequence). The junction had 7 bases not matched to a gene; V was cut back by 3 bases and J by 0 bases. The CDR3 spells CSASTIDRGSNQPQHF. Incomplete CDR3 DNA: TGCAGTGCTAGTACGATAGACAGGGGTAGCAATCAGCCC.

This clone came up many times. CDR3 amino acids: CASSLDGGAGIQYF. CDR3 DNA, as far as it was read: TGTGCCAGCAGCTTAGATGGGGGAGCGGGCATT. The chain links TRBV7-9 to TRBJ2-4, with a weak D call TRBD2 (6 bases). Sequencing ends 3 residues short of the CDR3 end; the germline J gene provides the rest. This CDR3 contains 14 residues. In germline, CDR1 is SEHNR, CDR2 FQNEAQ (reference sequence). Trimming removed 1 base from V and 9 bases from J, with 13 bases in between. The whole variable domain, remainder taken from reference TRBV7-9 and TRBJ2-4, is DTGVSQNPRHKITKRGQNVTFRCDPISEHNRLYWYRQTLGQGPEFLTYFQNEAQLEKSRLLSDRFSAERPKGSFSTLEIQRTEQGDSAMYLCASSLDGGAGIQYFGAGTRLSVL.

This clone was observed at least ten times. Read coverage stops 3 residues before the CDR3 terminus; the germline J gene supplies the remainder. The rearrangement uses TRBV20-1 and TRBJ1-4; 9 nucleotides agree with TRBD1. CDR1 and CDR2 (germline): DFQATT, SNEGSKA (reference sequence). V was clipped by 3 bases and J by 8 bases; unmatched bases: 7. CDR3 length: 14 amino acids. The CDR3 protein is CSARGQGSEEKLFF. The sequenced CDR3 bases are TGCAGTGCTAGGGGACAGGGTAGTGAGGAAAAA.

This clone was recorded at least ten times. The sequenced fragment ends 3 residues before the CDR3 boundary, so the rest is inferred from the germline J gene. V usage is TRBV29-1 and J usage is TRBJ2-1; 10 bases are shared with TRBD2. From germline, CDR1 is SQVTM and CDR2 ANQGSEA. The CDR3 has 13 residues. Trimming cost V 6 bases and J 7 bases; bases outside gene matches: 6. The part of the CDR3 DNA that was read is TGCAGCGTCCGGACTAGCGGTGATAATGAG. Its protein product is CSVRTSGDNE. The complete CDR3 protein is CSVRTSGDNEQFF.

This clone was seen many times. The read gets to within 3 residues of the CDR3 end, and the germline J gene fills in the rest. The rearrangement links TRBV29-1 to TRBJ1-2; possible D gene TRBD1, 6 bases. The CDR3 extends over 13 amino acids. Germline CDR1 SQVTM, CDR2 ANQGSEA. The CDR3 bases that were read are TGCAGCGTCGTGACAGGAGCCTCGGGGGGC. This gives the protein CSVVTGASGG. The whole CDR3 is CSVVTGASGGYTF.

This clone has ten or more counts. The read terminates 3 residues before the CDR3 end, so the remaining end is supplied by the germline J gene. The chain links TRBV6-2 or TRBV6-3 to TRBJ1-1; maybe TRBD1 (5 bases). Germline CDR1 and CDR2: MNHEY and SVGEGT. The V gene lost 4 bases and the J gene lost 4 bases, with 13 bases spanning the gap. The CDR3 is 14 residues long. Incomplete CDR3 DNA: TGTGCCAGCAGTTCGACAGCAGGTAGCACTGAA. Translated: CASSSTAGSTE. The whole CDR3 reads CASSSTAGSTEAFF.

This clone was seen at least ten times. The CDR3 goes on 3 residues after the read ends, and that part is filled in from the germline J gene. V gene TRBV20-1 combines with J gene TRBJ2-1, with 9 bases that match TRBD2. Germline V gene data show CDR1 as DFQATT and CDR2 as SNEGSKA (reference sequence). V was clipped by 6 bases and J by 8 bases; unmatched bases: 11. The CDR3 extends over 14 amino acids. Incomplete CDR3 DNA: TGCAGTGCCGAGGGTAGCGGGAGAGGGGATGAG. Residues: CSAEGSGRGDE. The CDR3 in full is CSAEGSGRGDEQFF.

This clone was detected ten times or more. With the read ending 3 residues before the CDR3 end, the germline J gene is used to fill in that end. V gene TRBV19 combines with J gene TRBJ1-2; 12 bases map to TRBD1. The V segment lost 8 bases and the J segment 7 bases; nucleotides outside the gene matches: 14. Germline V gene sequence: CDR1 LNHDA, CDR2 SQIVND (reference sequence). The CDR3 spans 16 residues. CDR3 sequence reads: CASRYLPGQGAGGYTF. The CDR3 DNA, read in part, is TGTGCCAGTCGCTACCTCCCGGGACAGGGGGCAGGTGGC.

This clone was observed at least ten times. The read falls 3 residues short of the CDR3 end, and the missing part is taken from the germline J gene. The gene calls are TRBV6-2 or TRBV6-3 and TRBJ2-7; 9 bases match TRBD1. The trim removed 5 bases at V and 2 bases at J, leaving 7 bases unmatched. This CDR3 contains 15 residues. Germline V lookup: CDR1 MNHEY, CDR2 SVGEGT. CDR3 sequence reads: CASSRDRGVTYEQYF. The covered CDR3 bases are TGTGCCAGCAGTCGCGACAGGGGGGTCACCTACGAG.

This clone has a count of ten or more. The DNA read from the CDR3 is TGTGCCGCGGGCTCCAGAGACTACGAG. This codes for CAAGSRDYE. The entire CDR3 protein is CAAGSRDYEQYF. The chain is built from TRBV19 and TRBJ2-7; perhaps TRBD2 as D (5 bases). The CDR3 end lies 3 residues beyond the end of the read and is filled in from the germline J gene. Germline CDR1 LNHDA, CDR2 SQIVND (reference sequence). This CDR3 comprises 12 residues. The ends were cut back, 11 bases at V and 3 bases at J, with 14 bases in the middle.

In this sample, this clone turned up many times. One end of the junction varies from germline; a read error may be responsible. CDR3 bases read: TGCAGCGCTAACGTCGGCTCTTACAGCTATGGC. It specifies CSANVGSYSYG. The whole CDR3 reads CSANVGSYSYGYTF. This chain connects TRBV20-1 to TRBJ1-2, with D hard to call. The CDR3 end lies 3 residues beyond the end of the read and is filled in from the germline J gene. This CDR3 comprises 14 residues. Germline V gene data show CDR1 as DFQATT and CDR2 as SNEGSKA (reference sequence).

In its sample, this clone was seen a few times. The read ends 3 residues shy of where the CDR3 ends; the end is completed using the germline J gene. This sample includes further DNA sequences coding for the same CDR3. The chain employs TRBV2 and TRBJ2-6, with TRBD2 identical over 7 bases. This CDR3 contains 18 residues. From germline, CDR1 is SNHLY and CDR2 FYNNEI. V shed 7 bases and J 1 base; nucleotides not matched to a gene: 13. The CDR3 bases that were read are TGTGCCAGCAACATCCAACTGGCGGGAGATTCTGGGGCCAACGTC. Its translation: CASNIQLAGDSGANV. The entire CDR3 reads CASNIQLAGDSGANVLTF.

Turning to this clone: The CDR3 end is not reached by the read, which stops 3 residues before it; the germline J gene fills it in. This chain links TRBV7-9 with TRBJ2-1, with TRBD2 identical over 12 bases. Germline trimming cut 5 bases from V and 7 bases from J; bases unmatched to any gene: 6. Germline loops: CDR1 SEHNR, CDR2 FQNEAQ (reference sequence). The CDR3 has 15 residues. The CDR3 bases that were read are TGTGCCAGCAGCCCGACTAGCGGGAGTATAAATGAG. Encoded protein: CASSPTSGSINE. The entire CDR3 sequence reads CASSPTSGSINEQFF. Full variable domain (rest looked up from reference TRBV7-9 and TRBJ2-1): DTGVSQNPRHKITKRGQNVTFRCDPISEHNRLYWYRQTLGQGPEFLTYFQNEAQLEKSRLLSDRFSAERPKGSFSTLEIQRTEQGDSAMYLCASSPTSGSINEQFFGPGTRLTVL.

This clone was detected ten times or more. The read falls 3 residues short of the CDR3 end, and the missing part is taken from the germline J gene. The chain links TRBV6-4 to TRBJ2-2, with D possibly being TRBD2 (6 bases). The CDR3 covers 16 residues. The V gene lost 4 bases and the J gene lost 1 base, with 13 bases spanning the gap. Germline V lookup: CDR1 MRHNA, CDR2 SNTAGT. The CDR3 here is CASSASGLLNTGELFF. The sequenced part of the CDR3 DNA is TGTGCCAGCAGTGCTTCGGGACTTCTGAACACCGGGGAG.

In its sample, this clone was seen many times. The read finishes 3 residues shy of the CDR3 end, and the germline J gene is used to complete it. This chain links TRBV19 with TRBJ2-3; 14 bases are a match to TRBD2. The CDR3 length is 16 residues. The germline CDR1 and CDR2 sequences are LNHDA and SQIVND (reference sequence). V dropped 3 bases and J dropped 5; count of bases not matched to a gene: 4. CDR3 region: CASSIGGTSGRDTQYF. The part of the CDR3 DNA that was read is TGTGCCAGTAGTATCGGGGGGACTAGCGGGAGAGATACG.

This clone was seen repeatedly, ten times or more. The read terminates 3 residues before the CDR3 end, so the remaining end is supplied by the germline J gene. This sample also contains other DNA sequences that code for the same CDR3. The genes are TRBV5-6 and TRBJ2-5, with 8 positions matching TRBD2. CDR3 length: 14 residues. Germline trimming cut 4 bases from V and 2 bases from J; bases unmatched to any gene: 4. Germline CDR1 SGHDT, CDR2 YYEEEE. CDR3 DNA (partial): TGTGCCAGCAGCCCCGGGACTAGACAAGAGACC. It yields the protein CASSPGTRQET. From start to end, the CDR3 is CASSPGTRQETQYF.

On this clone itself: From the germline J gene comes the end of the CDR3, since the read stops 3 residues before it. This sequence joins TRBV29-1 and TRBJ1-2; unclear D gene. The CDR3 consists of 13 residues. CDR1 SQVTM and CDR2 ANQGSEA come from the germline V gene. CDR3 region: CSVEVVPSSGYTF. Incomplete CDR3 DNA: TGCAGCGTTGAAGTTGTACCTTCTAGCGGC.

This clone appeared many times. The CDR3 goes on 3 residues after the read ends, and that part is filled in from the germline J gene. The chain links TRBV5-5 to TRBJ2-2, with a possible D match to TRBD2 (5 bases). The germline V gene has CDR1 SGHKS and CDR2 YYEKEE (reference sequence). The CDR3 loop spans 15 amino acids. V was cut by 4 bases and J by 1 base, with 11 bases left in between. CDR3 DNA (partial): TGTGCCAGCAGCCTAGCCCAGGTGAACACCGGGGAG. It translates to CASSLAQVNTGE. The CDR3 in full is CASSLAQVNTGELFF.

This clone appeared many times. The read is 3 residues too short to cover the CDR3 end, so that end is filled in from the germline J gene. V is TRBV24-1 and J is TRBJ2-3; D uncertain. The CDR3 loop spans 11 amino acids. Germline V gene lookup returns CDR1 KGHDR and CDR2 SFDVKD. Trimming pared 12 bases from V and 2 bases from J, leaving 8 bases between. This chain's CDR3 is CAAGYTDTQYF. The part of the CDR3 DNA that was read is TGTGCCGCCGGGTACACAGATACG.

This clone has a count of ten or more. The CDR3 here is CASSVAGEGNNEQFF. CDR3 DNA, as far as it was read: TGTGCCAGCAGTGTAGCGGGAGAAGGGAACAATGAG. V is TRBV6-4 and J is TRBJ2-1; 9 bases map to TRBD2. The read comes to an end 3 residues before the CDR3 does, leaving the germline J gene to fill in the end. The CDR3 runs 15 residues. Looked up from germline, CDR1 is MRHNA and CDR2 is SNTAGT. Trimming removed 4 bases from V and 5 bases from J; junction bases left unmatched: 6.

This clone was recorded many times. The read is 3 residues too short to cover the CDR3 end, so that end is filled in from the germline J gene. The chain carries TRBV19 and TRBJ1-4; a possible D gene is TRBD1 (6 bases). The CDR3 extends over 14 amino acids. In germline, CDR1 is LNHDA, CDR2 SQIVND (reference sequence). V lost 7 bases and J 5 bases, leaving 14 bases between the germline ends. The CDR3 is CASTRTEPNEKLFF. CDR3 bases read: TGTGCCAGTACCCGGACAGAACCAAATGAAAAA. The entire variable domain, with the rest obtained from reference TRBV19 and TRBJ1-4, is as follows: DGGITQSPKYLFRKEGQNVTLSCEQNLNHDAMYWYRQDPGQGLRLIYYSQIVNDFQKGDIAEGYSVSREKKESFPLTVTSAQKNPTAFYLCASTRTEPNEKLFFGSGTQLSVL.

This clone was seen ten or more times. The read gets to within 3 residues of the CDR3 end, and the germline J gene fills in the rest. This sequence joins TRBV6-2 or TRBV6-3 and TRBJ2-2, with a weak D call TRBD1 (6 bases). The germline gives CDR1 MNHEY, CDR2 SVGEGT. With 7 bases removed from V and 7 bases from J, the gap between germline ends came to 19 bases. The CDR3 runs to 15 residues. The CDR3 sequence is CASTQEAEGVGELFF. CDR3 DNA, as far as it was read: TGTGCCAGCACCCAGGAGGCCGAGGGGGTCGGGGAG.

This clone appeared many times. The CDR3 spells CASSLGQGNNEQFF. The DNA read from the CDR3 is TGCGCCAGCAGCTTGGGACAGGGAAACAATGAG. The chain recombines TRBV5-1 with TRBJ2-1; 7 bases align to TRBD1. The CDR3 end lies 3 residues beyond the end of the read and is filled in from the germline J gene. This CDR3 comprises 14 residues. The germline gives CDR1 SGHRS, CDR2 YFSETQ. J lost 5 bases, V lost 0 bases, and 2 bases had no gene match.